The rows below give T cell receptor beta chains drawn from one sample of a study of regulatory T cells in long-lasting Graves disease. TCRdb reprocessed the multiplex PCR reads via MiXCR and lists one record per CDR3 protein. This sample has 350,000 to 450,000 distinct CDR3 sequences, with roughly 24% found just once. The material sequenced was peripheral blood mononuclear cells (PBMCs), taken when the disease was refractory, from a patient treated with antithyroid drugs. The source is a woman between 40 and 55 years old with Graves disease. The CDR3 runs from the conserved cysteine through the conserved F or W. D genes are given only for firm matches. Size is omitted from some rows. Given values are once, few, many or a class for expanded clones.

D: NA; size: many; J: TRBJ1-1; V: TRBV6-2/TRBV6-3; DNA: TGTGCCAGCAGTTCAATACAGGGAGTGGGCACTGAAGCTTTCTTT; CDR3: CASSSIQGVGTEAFF
D: NA; size: NA; J: TRBJ2-2; V: TRBV19; DNA: TGTGCCAGTAGTCGCCATGAATACAGGGAGGGCACCGGGGAGCTGTTTTTT; CDR3: CASSRHEYREGTGELFF
D: NA; size: few; J: TRBJ1-4; V: TRBV3-1; DNA: TGTGCCAGCAGCTTTAAGGGGGATAATGAAAAACTGTTTTTT; CDR3: CASSFKGDNEKLFF
D: TRBD2; size: few; J: TRBJ2-5; V: TRBV19; DNA: TGTGCCAGTAGTCAGCTAGCGGGAGCAGAAGAGACCCAGTACTTC; CDR3: CASSQLAGAEETQYF
D: TRBD1; size: few; J: TRBJ1-6; V: TRBV7-9; DNA: TGTGCCAGCAGCCCACAGGGGATAAATAATTCACCCCTCCACTTT; CDR3: CASSPQGINNSPLHF
D: NA; size: many; J: TRBJ2-3; V: TRBV28; DNA: TGTGCCAGCAGTTGGCAAATAGACACAGATACGCAGTATTTT; CDR3: CASSWQIDTDTQYF
D: NA; size: many; J: TRBJ1-5; V: TRBV28; DNA: TGTGCCAGCAAGGGGATCGGTAGAAGCAATCAGCCCCAGCATTTT; CDR3: CASKGIGRSNQPQHF
D: NA; size: few; J: TRBJ1-1; V: TRBV5-1; DNA: TGCGCCAGCAGCTGGAGGGGTGAAGCTTTCTTT; CDR3: CASSWRGEAFF
D: NA; size: many; J: TRBJ1-2; V: TRBV6-1; DNA: TGTGCCAGCAGGCAGTATGGCTACACCTTC; CDR3: CASRQYGYTF
D: TRBD1; size: many; J: TRBJ1-2; V: TRBV6-1; DNA: TGTGCCAGCAGTCGGGACAGGGAAAAATACTATGGCTACACCTTC; CDR3: CASSRDREKYYGYTF
D: NA; size: NA; J: TRBJ1-1; V: TRBV24-1; DNA: TGTGCCATCAGTGATTGGGGGATGAACACTGAAGCTCTCTTT; CDR3: CAISDWGMNTEALF
D: NA; size: few; J: TRBJ2-7; V: TRBV6-5; DNA: TGTGCCAGCAGTTCTACAGCTTACTACGAGCAGTACTTC; CDR3: CASSSTAYYEQYF
D: TRBD1; size: NA; J: TRBJ2-2; V: TRBV14; DNA: TGTGCCAGCAGCCCAGGACAGGCGAACACCGGGGAGCTGTTTTTT; CDR3: CASSPGQANTGELFF
D: NA; size: NA; J: TRBJ1-6; V: TRBV9; DNA: TGTGCCAGCAGCGTCTCCACAGGTGGTTATAATTCACCCCTCCACTTT; CDR3: CASSVSTGGYNSPLHF
D: TRBD1; size: NA; J: TRBJ1-5; V: TRBV2; DNA: TGCGCCAGCAGCCAAGGGGGACAGGGGAAGAGCAATCAGCCCCAGCATTTT; CDR3: CASSQGGQGKSNQPQHF
D: NA; size: few; J: TRBJ2-7; V: TRBV12-3/TRBV12-4; DNA: TGTGCCAGCAGTTTTTGGGCGTACGAGCAGTACTTC; CDR3: CASSFWAYEQYF
D: TRBD1; size: many; J: TRBJ2-4; V: TRBV2; DNA: TGTGCCAGCAGTGGCTTAACAGGGGGCGCCGGCATTCAGTACTTC; CDR3: CASSGLTGGAGIQYF
D: NA; size: once; J: TRBJ2-7; V: TRBV28; DNA: TGTGCCAGCTCAGGGGCAGTTACCCCCTTGCCGCCCGAGCAGTACTTC; CDR3: CASSGAVTPLPPEQYF
D: TRBD1; size: many; J: TRBJ1-4; V: TRBV5-1; DNA: TGCGCCAGCAGCCGGACAGGGTGGTCGGTCGATGAAAAACTGTTTTTT; CDR3: CASSRTGWSVDEKLFF
D: NA; size: NA; J: TRBJ1-2; V: TRBV30; DNA: TGTGCTCTAAGACGGAGTGGTCCTATATCTAGTGGCTACACCTTC; CDR3: CALRRSGPISSGYTF
D: TRBD2; size: NA; J: TRBJ2-3; V: TRBV15; DNA: TGTGCCACCAGCAAAGAACGACTAGCGGGAGGCACAGATACGCAGTATTTT; CDR3: CATSKERLAGGTDTQYF
D: NA; size: few; J: TRBJ2-5; V: TRBV6-1; DNA: TGTGCCGGCAGCCACCCGGGCAGTCAAGAGACCCAGTACTTC; CDR3: CAGSHPGSQETQYF
D: TRBD2; size: many; J: TRBJ2-5; V: TRBV7-8; DNA: TGTGCCAGCAGGGGGACTAGCGGGAGCAACCAAGAGACCCAGTACTTC; CDR3: CASRGTSGSNQETQYF
D: NA; size: NA; J: TRBJ2-7; V: TRBV9; DNA: TGTGCCAGCAGCGTAGGTATCGGATACGAGCAGTACTTC; CDR3: CASSVGIGYEQYF
D: TRBD1; size: many; J: TRBJ1-1; V: TRBV2; DNA: TGTGCCAGCAGGGGGGAGGGGGCCAGCACTGAAGCTTTCTTT; CDR3: CASRGEGASTEAFF
D: NA; size: many; J: TRBJ2-7; V: TRBV20-1; DNA: TGCAGTGTGAGGCGGCGGAACGACTACGAGCAGTACTTC; CDR3: CSVRRRNDYEQYF
D: NA; size: many; J: TRBJ2-7; V: TRBV11-2; DNA: TGTGCCAGCAGCTCCGGGGGTCAGGCTAGTATCGTCGGCGAGCAGTACTTC; CDR3: CASSSGGQASIVGEQYF
D: TRBD1; size: NA; J: TRBJ1-5; V: TRBV19; DNA: TGTGCCAGTAGTATAGATCAAGGACAGGGGGCTGGTCAGCCCCAGCATTTT; CDR3: CASSIDQGQGAGQPQHF
D: TRBD1; size: many; J: TRBJ1-1; V: TRBV6-1; DNA: TGTGCCAGCAGTGAATCTTTTGTTTTTGGACAGGAGTTTCGGGAAGCTTTCTTT; CDR3: CASSESFVFGQEFREAFF